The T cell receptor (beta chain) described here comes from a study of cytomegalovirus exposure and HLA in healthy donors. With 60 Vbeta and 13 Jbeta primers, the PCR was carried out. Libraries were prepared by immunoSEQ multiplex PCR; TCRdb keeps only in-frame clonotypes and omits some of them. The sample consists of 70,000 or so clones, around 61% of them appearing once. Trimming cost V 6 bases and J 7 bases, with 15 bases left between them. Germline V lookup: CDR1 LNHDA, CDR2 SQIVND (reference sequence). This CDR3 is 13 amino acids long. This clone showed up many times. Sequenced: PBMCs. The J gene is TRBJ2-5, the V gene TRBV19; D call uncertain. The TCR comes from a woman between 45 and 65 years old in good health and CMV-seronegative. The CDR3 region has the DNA TGTGCCAGTAGCGCCACTCTCCCAAGGACCCAGTACTTC. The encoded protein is CASSATLPRTQYF. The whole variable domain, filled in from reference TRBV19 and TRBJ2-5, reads DGGITQSPKYLFRKEGQNVTLSCEQNLNHDAMYWYRQDPGQGLRLIYYSQIVNDFQKGDIAEGYSVSREKKESFPLTVTSAQKNPTAFYLCASSATLPRTQYFGPGTRLLVL.